Each of the 22 T cell receptor beta chains below was sequenced from the same sample in a study of technical replicates of blood from a handful of donors. TCRdb's copy holds only in-frame clones and misses some; the assay was immunoSEQ multiplex PCR. Among approximately 70,000 clones, around 92% were seen once, and the ten largest hold 0.35% to 0.45%. Sequencing input: T cells isolated from PBMCs. The receptors were sampled from a human donor in good health.

The CDR3 region has the DNA TGTGCCGTACTGATCGAAATGAACACTGAAGCTTTCTTT. Its protein product is CAVLIEMNTEAFF. The chain combines TRBV10-3 with TRBJ1-1; D gene ambiguous. The germline V gene encodes CDR1 ENHRY and CDR2 SYGVKD. V lost 11 bases and J lost 0, with 13 bases in between. CDR3 size: 13 residues.

The genes are TRBV4-2 and TRBJ2-7, with unresolved D. Trimming cost V 0 bases and J 6 bases, with 12 bases left between them. The CDR3 length is 14 residues. Germline CDR1 is LGHNA and CDR2 is YNFKEQ. The CDR3 sequence is CASSQDTESSEQYF. The CDR3 nucleotides are TGTGCCAGCAGCCAAGATACCGAAAGTAGCGAGCAGTACTTC.

This clone showed up just a few times. This chain connects TRBV11-2 to TRBJ2-7; D is uncertain. Germline V CDR1 and CDR2: SGHAT, FQNNGV. This CDR3 is built from 11 residues. V dropped 2 bases and J dropped 4 bases, with 3 bases sitting between them. The DNA for the CDR3 is TGTGCCAGCAGCTTACGGTACGAGCAGTACTTC. This gives the protein CASSLRYEQYF.

V usage is TRBV4-2 and J usage is TRBJ2-2; 8 bases map to TRBD2. The ends lost 0 bases at V and 6 bases at J; junction bases unmatched: 18. The CDR3 has 20 amino acids. The V gene's germline CDR1 is LGHNA and CDR2 YNFKEQ. This CDR3 is CASSQELSLAGFVGAGELFF. Written as DNA, the CDR3 is TGTGCCAGCAGCCAAGAATTAAGTCTAGCGGGTTTCGTCGGGGCCGGGGAGCTGTTTTTT.

The V and J genes are TRBV21-1 and TRBJ2-7; TRBD2, the D gene given by the table, was not confirmed from the DNA. TRBV21-1 is labeled a pseudogene. The CDR3 has 20 amino acids. The CDR3 region is CASSKVTSERLEGESYEQYF. As DNA, the CDR3 is TGTGCCAGCAGCAAAGTCACTAGCGAAAGATTAGAGGGGGAATCCTACGAGCAGTACTTC.

This chain uses TRBV10-3 with TRBJ2-7; the D gene is possibly TRBD2 (6 bases). Trimming left V 6 bases short and J 3 bases short, with 9 bases between. Germline V lookup: CDR1 ENHRY, CDR2 SYGVKD. The CDR3 extends over 12 amino acids. CDR3 amino acids: CAISRAGYEQYF. The CDR3 DNA reads TGTGCCATCAGCCGAGCGGGCTACGAGCAGTACTTC.

The CDR3 here is CASSRLPTGGGETQYF. In DNA, the CDR3 is TGCGCCAGCAGCCGATTACCGACAGGGGGCGGAGAGACCCAGTACTTC. The chain joins TRBV4-1 to TRBJ2-5; 10 nucleotides align to TRBD1. The CDR3 extends over 16 amino acids. CDR1 and CDR2 (germline): MGHRA, YSYEKL. Trimming at V came to 4 bases and at J to 4 bases, leaving 9 bases not matched to a gene.

This sequence joins TRBV30 and TRBJ2-3, with no clear D. The CDR3 extends over 14 amino acids. Germline-derived CDR1 and CDR2 are GTSNPN and SVGIG (reference sequence). The V end was cut by 7 bases, the J end by 0 bases, with 14 bases between. The CDR3 DNA reads as TGTGCCTCCCGAAGGAGCTTAAGCACAGATACGCAGTATTTT. The encoded protein is CASRRSLSTDTQYF.

The sample holds one count of this clone. J is TRBJ2-7 and V is TRBV20-1; D may be TRBD2 (6 bases). CDR3 size: 9 residues. Germline-derived CDR1 and CDR2 are DFQATT and SNEGSKA (reference sequence). Trimming removed 6 bases at V and 6 bases at J, with 6 bases between. The CDR3 sequence is CSAGGEQYF. The CDR3 nucleotides are TGCAGTGCGGGGGGCGAGCAGTACTTC.

The genes are TRBV9 and TRBJ1-1; D unclear. Looked up from germline, CDR1 is SGDLS and CDR2 is YYNGEE. Deletions cut 3 bases from V and 3 bases from J, with 12 bases between. The CDR3 loop spans 14 amino acids. CDR3 protein: CASSAYLEDTEAFF. For the CDR3, the DNA is TGTGCCAGCAGCGCTTACCTAGAGGACACTGAAGCTTTCTTT.

The genes are TRBV4-3 and TRBJ2-2; perhaps TRBD1 as D (5 bases). Germline CDR1 and CDR2: LGHNA and YSLEER. The CDR3 is made up of 15 amino acids. Trimming removed 0 bases at V and 6 bases at J, with 11 bases between. The CDR3 loop is CASSQEGAGSGELFF. CDR3 nucleotide sequence: TGCGCCAGCAGCCAAGAAGGGGCAGGATCCGGGGAGCTGTTTTTT.

This clone was found once. The genes are TRBV5-8 and TRBJ2-7, with D possibly TRBD2 on 6 matching bases. V lost 4 bases, J lost 7 bases, and 36 bases lay in between. Per germline, CDR1 SGHTS and CDR2 YDEGEE. CDR3 length: 20 residues. The DNA for the CDR3 is TGTGCCAGCAGCCCATCAATAAGGCTCCCCCGGCGGGACCGTGCGGAAGAGCAGTACTTC. It encodes CASSPSIRLPRRDRAEEQYF.

The chain combines TRBV7-3 with TRBJ2-1, with 14 bases aligning to TRBD2. CDR3 size: 17 residues. Germline CDR1 and CDR2: SGHTA and FQGTGA. The V and J ends lost 2 bases and 0 bases, in that order; junction bases with no gene match: 0. The CDR3 DNA sequence: TGTGCCAGCAGCTTAGGACTAGCGGGAGGCTCCTACAATGAGCAGTTCTTC. Translation gives CASSLGLAGGSYNEQFF.

The gene calls are TRBV10-3 and TRBJ2-7; TRBD1 agrees at 8 bases. The germline gives CDR1 ENHRY, CDR2 SYGVKD. The ends lost 7 bases at V and 6 bases at J; junction bases unmatched: 11. The CDR3 covers 14 residues. The CDR3 sequence is CAITQKATGAEQYF. Written as DNA, the CDR3 is TGTGCCATCACCCAAAAAGCGACAGGGGCCGAGCAGTACTTC.

This clone was seen only a few times. The gene calls are TRBV14 and TRBJ2-1, with unresolved D. Germline values: CDR1 SGHDN, CDR2 FVKESK. The V end was cut by 3 bases, the J end by 0 bases, with 6 bases between. The CDR3 length is 14 residues. CDR3 in DNA: TGTGCCAGCAGCCACCCGGTCTCCTACAATGAGCAGTTCTTC. It encodes CASSHPVSYNEQFF.

The genes are TRBV5-1 and TRBJ1-1; 9 nucleotides align to TRBD1. This CDR3 comprises 16 residues. V shed 5 bases and J 3 bases; nucleotides not matched to a gene: 11. Germline V gene lookup returns CDR1 SGHRS and CDR2 YFSETQ. In DNA form, the CDR3 reads TGCGCCAGCAGGGTAGATCCCGGGACAGGGTACACTGAAGCTTTCTTT. Protein product: CASRVDPGTGYTEAFF.

This clone was seen once. J is TRBJ2-7 and V is TRBV2, with a tentative D call TRBD2 (5 bases). Trimming stripped 4 bases from V and 6 bases from J, with 10 bases between. In germline, CDR1 is SNHLY, CDR2 FYNNEI. The CDR3 has 12 residues. The CDR3: CASSGTRGEQYF. CDR3 bases: TGTGCCAGCAGTGGGACTCGTGGCGAGCAGTACTTC.

This chain joins TRBV19 and TRBJ2-2, with D possibly being TRBD1 (6 bases). Germline V gene lookup returns CDR1 LNHDA and CDR2 SQIVND (reference sequence). The ends were cut back, 5 bases at V and 2 bases at J, with 15 bases in the middle. This CDR3 region has 16 residues. As DNA, the CDR3 is TGTGCCAGTAGTTTCCGATTGGGGGCCAACACCGGGGAGCTGTTTTTT. It encodes CASSFRLGANTGELFF. Based on the CDR3 plus reference TRBV19 and TRBJ2-2, the full variable domain is DGGITQSPKYLFRKEGQNVTLSCEQNLNHDAMYWYRQDPGQGLRLIYYSQIVNDFQKGDIAEGYSVSREKKESFPLTVTSAQKNPTAFYLCASSFRLGANTGELFFGEGSRLTVL.

V and J are TRBV19 and TRBJ2-5; D might be TRBD2 (6 bases). Germline values: CDR1 LNHDA, CDR2 SQIVND (reference sequence). There are 15 residues in the CDR3. V lost 2 bases and J lost 2, with 12 bases in between. CDR3 DNA sequence: TGTGCCAGTAGTATATTGGCGGGGATACAAGAGACCCAGTACTTC. This encodes CASSILAGIQETQYF.

The V and J genes are TRBV6-5 and TRBJ2-3, with D perhaps matching TRBD2 (6 bases). The germline V and J ends were trimmed by 2 bases and 0 bases, with 9 bases remaining between them. The CDR3 totals 15 residues. Germline lookup yields CDR1 MNHEY and CDR2 SVGAGI. The CDR3 protein is CASSYGGTSTDTQYF. The CDR3 DNA sequence: TGTGCCAGCAGTTACGGCGGGACTAGCACAGATACGCAGTATTTT.

A note on this clone: A read error may account for a junction end that differs from germline. The CDR3 DNA reads as TGTGCTAGCAGCGAGGGGGCGGGAGGCCGCACAGATACGCAGTATTTT. Translating it yields CASSEGAGGRTDTQYF. V is TRBV7-7 and J is TRBJ2-3; D may be TRBD2 (8 bases). Per germline, CDR1 SSHAT and CDR2 FNYEAQ (reference sequence). The CDR3 is 16 amino acids.

This chain uses TRBV2 with TRBJ2-6; maybe TRBD2 (6 bases). The germline gives CDR1 SNHLY, CDR2 FYNNEI. CDR3 length equals 18 residues. V lost 3 bases, J lost 2 bases, and 17 bases lay in between. The CDR3 nucleotides read TGTGCCAGCAGTGATGAATCGGTACTAGCTACTGGGGCCAACGTCCTGACTTTC. It specifies CASSDESVLATGANVLTF.